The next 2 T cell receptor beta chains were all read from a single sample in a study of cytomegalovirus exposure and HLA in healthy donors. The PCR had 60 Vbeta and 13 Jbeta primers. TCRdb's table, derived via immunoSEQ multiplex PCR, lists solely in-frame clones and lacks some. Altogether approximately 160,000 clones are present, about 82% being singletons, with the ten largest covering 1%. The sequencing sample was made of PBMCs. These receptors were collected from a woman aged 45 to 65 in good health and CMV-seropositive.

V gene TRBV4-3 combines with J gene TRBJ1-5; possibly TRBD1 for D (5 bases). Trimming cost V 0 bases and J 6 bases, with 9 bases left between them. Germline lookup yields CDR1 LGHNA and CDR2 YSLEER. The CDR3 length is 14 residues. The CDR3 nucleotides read TGCGCCAGCAGCCAAGATCTCGGGGGTCAGCCCCAGCATTTT. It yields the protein CASSQDLGGQPQHF.

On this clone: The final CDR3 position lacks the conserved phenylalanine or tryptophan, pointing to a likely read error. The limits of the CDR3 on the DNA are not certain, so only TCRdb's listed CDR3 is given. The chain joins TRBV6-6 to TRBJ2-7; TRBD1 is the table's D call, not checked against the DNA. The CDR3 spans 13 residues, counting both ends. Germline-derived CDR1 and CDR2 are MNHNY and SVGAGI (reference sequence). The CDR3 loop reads CASSLGTARDPFL.